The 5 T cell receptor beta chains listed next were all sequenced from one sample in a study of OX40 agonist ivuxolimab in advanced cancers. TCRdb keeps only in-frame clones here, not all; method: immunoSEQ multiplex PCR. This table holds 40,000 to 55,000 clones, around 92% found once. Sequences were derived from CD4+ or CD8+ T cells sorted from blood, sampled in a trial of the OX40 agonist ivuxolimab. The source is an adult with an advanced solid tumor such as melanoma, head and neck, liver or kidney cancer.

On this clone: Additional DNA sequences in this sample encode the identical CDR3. This CDR3 is CASSVGGDTEAFF. CDR3 bases: TGTGCCAGCAGCGTAGGGGGGGACACTGAAGCTTTCTTT. This chain uses TRBV9 with TRBJ1-1; D is possibly TRBD1 (5 bases). Germline loops: CDR1 SGDLS, CDR2 YYNGEE. Trimming took off 0 bases at V and 3 bases at J, with 6 bases between the two ends. This CDR3 is 13 amino acids long. Full variable domain (outside the CDR3, taken from reference TRBV9 and TRBJ1-1): DSGVTQTPKHLITATGQRVTLRCSPRSGDLSVYWYQQSLDQGLQFLIQYYNGEERAKGNILERFSAQQFPDLHSELNLSSLELGDSALYFCASSVGGDTEAFFGQGTRLTVV.

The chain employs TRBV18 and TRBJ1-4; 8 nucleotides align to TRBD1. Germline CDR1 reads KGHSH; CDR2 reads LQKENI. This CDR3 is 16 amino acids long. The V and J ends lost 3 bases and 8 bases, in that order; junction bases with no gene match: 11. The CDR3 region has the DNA TGTGCCAGCTCACCGTCTCGACAGGGGATTGGAGAAAAACTGTTTTTT. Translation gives CASSPSRQGIGEKLFF.

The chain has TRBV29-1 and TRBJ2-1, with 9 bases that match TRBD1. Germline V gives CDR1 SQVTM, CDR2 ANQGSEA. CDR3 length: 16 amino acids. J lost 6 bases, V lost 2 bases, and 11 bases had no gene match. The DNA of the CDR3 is TGCAGCGTTGAAAGGGAGACGGGACAGGGCCTCAATGAGCAGTTCTTC. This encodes CSVERETGQGLNEQFF.

The CDR3 here is CASSLTQTGFNEQYF. The CDR3 DNA follows: TGCGCCAGCAGCTTGACCCAGACAGGGTTCAACGAGCAGTACTTC. V usage is TRBV5-1 and J usage is TRBJ2-7; 7 bases match TRBD1. This CDR3 is built from 15 residues. Germline values: CDR1 SGHRS, CDR2 YFSETQ. With V trimmed by 1 base and J by 5 bases, 9 bases remained unmatched.

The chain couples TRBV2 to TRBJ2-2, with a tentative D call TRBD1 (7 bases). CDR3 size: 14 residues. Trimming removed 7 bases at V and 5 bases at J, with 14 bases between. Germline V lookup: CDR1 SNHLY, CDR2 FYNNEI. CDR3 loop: CASTDRAGTGELFF. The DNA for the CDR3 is TGTGCCAGCACCGACAGGGCGGGGACCGGGGAGCTGTTTTTT.